The clone carrying this T cell receptor beta chain was recorded only once. Clones were read by immunoSEQ multiplex PCR, and TCRdb kept only the in-frame ones, dropping some. The sample yields approximately 210,000 clones, 92% seen once. The source of the sample is a study of blood T cell repertoires in COVID-19. CDR1 and CDR2 from the germline V gene are SNHLY and FYNNEI. Trimming took 7 bases from V and 3 from J, leaving 13 bases between them. The CDR3 has 13 residues. The chain is built from TRBV2 and TRBJ2-7; tentatively, D is TRBD1 (5 bases). This clonotype originated in a man aged 30 to 45 with acute or convalescent COVID-19. Material: peripheral blood. The CDR3 protein is CASIGTGNYEQYF. As DNA, the CDR3 is TGTGCCAGCATAGGAACAGGTAACTACGAGCAGTACTTC.